The 28 T cell receptor beta chains given below trace back to one sample, sequenced in a study of Ad26.COV2.S vaccination and SARS-CoV-2 variants. Method: immunoSEQ multiplex PCR; TCRdb's copy keeps in-frame clones and lacks some. This sample carries approximately 140,000 clones, 75% to 90% of them seen once, and the ten largest clones take 4% to 6%. Sequenced material: peripheral blood, taken after recovery from COVID-19. These TCRs come from a human donor who had recovered from COVID-19.

The chain carries TRBV29-1 and TRBJ1-2; D call uncertain. The CDR3 runs to 14 residues. V shed 0 bases and J shed 8 bases, with 16 bases lying between them. Germline V CDR1 and CDR2: SQVTM, ANQGSEA. The CDR3 loop is CSVEDVDRGIGYTF. The CDR3 DNA reads as TGCAGCGTTGAAGATGTAGATAGAGGGATAGGCTACACCTTC.

The rearrangement links TRBV6-5 to TRBJ2-6, with 7 bases that match TRBD1. With V trimmed by 5 bases and J by 1 base, 2 bases remained unmatched. The length of the CDR3 is 15 residues. CDR1 is MNHEY, CDR2 SVGAGI, per germline. CDR3 DNA sequence: TGTGCCAGCAGTCTGACAGGGTCTGGGGCCAACGTCCTGACTTTC. Protein product: CASSLTGSGANVLTF.

The rearrangement uses TRBV7-2 and TRBJ2-4; 10 bases map to TRBD1. J was trimmed by 9 bases and V by 0 bases; bases with no gene match: 5. From germline, CDR1 is SGHTA and CDR2 FQGNSA. This CDR3 is 15 amino acids long. This chain's CDR3 is CASSLARDRGVIQYF. CDR3 nucleotides: TGTGCCAGCAGCTTAGCGAGGGACAGGGGAGTCATTCAGTACTTC.

V is TRBV6-5 and J is TRBJ1-4; 11 nucleotides match TRBD1. J lost 0 bases, V lost 4 bases, and 1 base had no gene match. CDR1 and CDR2 (germline): MNHEY, SVGAGI. The CDR3 has 16 residues. CDR3 protein: CASSSGQGATNEKLFF. As DNA, the CDR3 is TGTGCCAGCAGTTCGGGACAGGGGGCAACTAATGAAAAACTGTTTTTT.

This chain links TRBV25-1 with TRBJ2-1; D is unresolved. CDR3 size: 13 residues. The V gene lost 2 bases and the J gene lost 8 bases, with 10 bases spanning the gap. From germline, CDR1 is MGHDK and CDR2 SYGVNS. The CDR3 spells CASSEPHLDEQFF. CDR3 in DNA: TGTGCCAGCAGTGAACCCCACCTAGATGAGCAGTTCTTC.

V is TRBV10-2 and J is TRBJ1-3; D not certain. CDR1 is WSHSY, CDR2 SAAADI, per germline. This CDR3 contains 15 residues. The V end was cut by 6 bases, the J end by 0 bases, with 12 bases between. CDR3 loop: CASRDTNLSGNTIYF. The CDR3, as DNA: TGCGCCAGCAGAGACACTAATCTCTCTGGAAACACCATATATTTT.

CDR3: CSVDSAGWGSDTQYF. The CDR3 nucleotides are TGCAGCGTTGATTCGGCAGGGTGGGGGTCAGATACGCAGTATTTT. This chain joins TRBV29-1 and TRBJ2-3; D is possibly TRBD1 or TRBD2 (5 bases each). CDR3 length: 15 residues. Trimming left V 3 bases short and J 4 bases short, with 17 bases between. The V gene's germline CDR1 is SQVTM and CDR2 ANQGSEA.

This chain uses TRBV4-3 with TRBJ1-6; D is ambiguous. This CDR3 is 13 amino acids long. Looked up from germline, CDR1 is LGHNA and CDR2 is YSLEER. The ends were cut back, 0 bases at V and 13 bases at J, with 10 bases in the middle. This chain's CDR3 is CASSQDLTRPLHF. The DNA of the CDR3 is TGCGCCAGCAGCCAAGATCTAACAAGGCCCCTCCACTTT.

With regard to this clone: This sample also contains other DNA sequences that code for the same CDR3. The V gene is TRBV4-3, the J gene TRBJ2-2; D might be TRBD1 (5 bases). CDR3 length: 16 amino acids. CDR1 is LGHNA and CDR2 is YSLEER in the germline V gene. Trimming removed 0 bases at V and 1 base at J, with 9 bases between. The CDR3 DNA follows: TGCGCCAGCAGCCAAGATCTGGGGCAGAACACCGGGGAGCTGTTTTTT. It specifies CASSQDLGQNTGELFF.

This sequence joins TRBV28 and TRBJ2-1; TRBD1 aligns across 7 bases. This CDR3 comprises 13 residues. J was trimmed by 9 bases and V by 8 bases; bases with no gene match: 10. In germline, CDR1 is MDHEN, CDR2 SYDVKM. The CDR3 loop reads CASARDSRGEQFF. As DNA, the CDR3 is TGTGCCAGCGCCAGGGACAGCCGAGGTGAGCAGTTCTTC.

J is TRBJ2-1 and V is TRBV6-6, with a tentative D call TRBD1 (6 bases). V lost 5 bases and J lost 0, with 8 bases in between. The CDR3 consists of 14 residues. CDR1 MNHNY and CDR2 SVGAGI come from the germline V gene (reference sequence). Written as DNA, the CDR3 is TGTGCCAGCAGTCCAGGGGACTCCTACAATGAGCAGTTCTTC. Its protein product is CASSPGDSYNEQFF.

The J gene is TRBJ1-1, the V gene TRBV5-5, with 7 bases that match TRBD1. The germline V gene encodes CDR1 SGHKS and CDR2 YYEKEE (reference sequence). Unmatched junction bases numbered 17, after V lost 3 bases and J lost 6 bases. This CDR3 has 17 amino acids. The CDR3 DNA reads as TGTGCCAGCAGCTCCCAACCGCCGACAGGGTCCCTTTCTGAAGCTTTCTTT. Protein sequence: CASSSQPPTGSLSEAFF.

The chain is built from TRBV6-5 and TRBJ1-3; no firm D call. Germline loops: CDR1 MNHEY, CDR2 SVGAGI. The CDR3 consists of 16 residues. Trimming shortened V by 0 bases and J by 2 bases, and 11 bases separated the two germline ends. CDR3 sequence: CASSYSIFQPGNTIYF. The CDR3 nucleotides are TGTGCCAGCAGTTACTCGATCTTCCAGCCTGGAAACACCATATATTTT.

The chain is built from TRBV2 and TRBJ1-6, with D maybe TRBD1 (6 bases). This CDR3 comprises 15 residues. Germline CDR1 and CDR2: SNHLY and FYNNEI. With 2 bases removed from V and 7 bases from J, the gap between germline ends came to 12 bases. CDR3 bases: TGTGCCAGCAGTGAACAGGGGAGTAAGAATTCACCCCTCCACTTT. Its translation is CASSEQGSKNSPLHF.

V usage is TRBV28 and J usage is TRBJ1-2, with 11 bases matching TRBD1. V shed 8 bases and J 1 base; nucleotides not matched to a gene: 6. The CDR3 covers 15 residues. Germline V gene data show CDR1 as MDHEN and CDR2 as SYDVKM. The CDR3 loop reads CASGQGARGNYGYTF. For the CDR3, the DNA is TGTGCCAGCGGACAGGGGGCGCGAGGTAACTATGGCTACACCTTC.

V and J are TRBV19 and TRBJ1-5; no firm D call. CDR3 length equals 15 residues. The V gene's germline CDR1 is LNHDA and CDR2 SQIVND (reference sequence). V lost 1 base, J lost 7 bases, and 14 bases lay in between. The CDR3 region has the DNA TGTGCCAGTAGTATAGGGGCGGGGAGCCGACAGCCCCAGCATTTT. It is translated as CASSIGAGSRQPQHF.

The table lists this clone with a count of one. The chain joins TRBV18 to TRBJ1-2; D remains unclear. The CDR3 runs to 14 residues. Between the trimmed V and J ends, which lost 0 bases and 5 bases, there was a span of 10 bases. The V gene's germline CDR1 is KGHSH and CDR2 LQKENI. The CDR3: CASSPPSRAYGYTF. CDR3 nucleotides: TGTGCCAGCTCACCACCGAGCAGAGCTTATGGCTACACCTTC.

This rearrangement joins TRBV5-5 to TRBJ2-1; 7 positions match TRBD1. CDR3 length equals 14 residues. CDR1 SGHKS and CDR2 YYEKEE come from the germline V gene (reference sequence). The V and J ends lost 4 bases and 1 base, in that order; junction bases with no gene match: 2. For the CDR3, the DNA is TGTGCCAGCAGCCAGGGACAGTCCTACAATGAGCAGTTCTTC. Its translation is CASSQGQSYNEQFF.

The V gene is TRBV19, the J gene TRBJ1-5; TRBD1 might be the D (5 bases). CDR3 size: 16 residues. From germline, CDR1 is LNHDA and CDR2 SQIVND (reference sequence). Trimming took off 5 bases at V and 10 bases at J, with 24 bases between the two ends. CDR3 amino acids: CASSVPRWQGGHPQHF. CDR3 nucleotides: TGTGCCAGTAGTGTCCCCCGGTGGCAGGGAGGGCACCCCCAGCATTTT.

This clone was observed at least ten times. The chain joins TRBV7-2 to TRBJ1-5, with D tentatively TRBD1 (6 bases). The germline V gene encodes CDR1 SGHTA and CDR2 FQGNSA. V was clipped by 1 base and J by 3 bases, with 10 bases between them. This CDR3 region has 15 residues. CDR3 bases: TGTGCCAGCAGCTTAGTGGGGGGGCCCAATCAGCCCCAGCATTTT. It encodes CASSLVGGPNQPQHF.

The chain combines TRBV28 with TRBJ1-5; D not resolved. The CDR3 sequence is 14 residues long. Trimming stripped 8 bases from V and 3 bases from J, with 14 bases between. Germline V gene lookup returns CDR1 MDHEN and CDR2 SYDVKM. CDR3 sequence reads: CASGLTTLNQPQHF. The CDR3 nucleotides read TGTGCCAGCGGACTTACCACTCTCAATCAGCCCCAGCATTTT.

This clone was recorded once. The chain employs TRBV5-4 and TRBJ2-5; 8 bases fit TRBD1. Unmatched junction bases numbered 3, after V lost 3 bases and J lost 2 bases. The CDR3 runs 14 residues. Germline V gene sequence: CDR1 SGHNT, CDR2 YYREEE (reference sequence). This chain's CDR3 is CASSSGQGQETQYF. The CDR3, as DNA: TGTGCCAGCAGCTCCGGACAGGGACAAGAGACCCAGTACTTC.

This clone was detected only once. Its ends do not fully match the called genes, so a read error is possible. In nucleotides, the CDR3 is TGTGCTAGCAGACCCCGACCCCGGACAGCCTTCCACGAGCAGTACTTC. It yields the protein CASRPRPRTAFHEQYF. The V and J genes are TRBV7-7 and TRBJ2-7; perhaps TRBD1 as D (6 bases). CDR1 is SSHAT and CDR2 is FNYEAQ in the germline V gene (reference sequence). The CDR3 is 16 amino acids. Combining the CDR3 with reference TRBV7-7 and TRBJ2-7 gives the whole variable domain GAGVSQSPRYKVTKRGQDVTLRCDPISSHATLYWYQQALGQGPEFLTYFNYEAQPDKSGLPSDRFSAERPEGSISTLTIQRTEQRDSAMYRCASRPRPRTAFHEQYFGPGTRLTVT.

This chain joins TRBV7-2 and TRBJ1-6; 7 nucleotides agree with TRBD1. CDR1 SGHTA and CDR2 FQGNSA come from the germline V gene. The CDR3 loop spans 17 amino acids. The V segment lost 1 base and the J segment 1 base; nucleotides outside the gene matches: 4. The CDR3 reads CASSLGGRGSYNSPLHF. For the CDR3, the DNA is TGTGCCAGCAGCTTAGGGGGCAGGGGGTCCTATAATTCACCCCTCCACTTT.

The CDR3 region is CASSLSQQLGEQYF. CDR3 nucleotides: TGTGCCAGCAGTTTGTCCCAACAATTGGGGGAGCAGTACTTC. The chain has TRBV27 and TRBJ2-7; D uncertain. The CDR3 is made up of 14 amino acids. CDR1 is MNHEY, CDR2 SMNVEV, per germline (reference sequence). With 3 bases removed from V and 7 bases from J, the gap between germline ends came to 16 bases.

The V gene is TRBV3-1 (or the pseudogene TRBV3-2), the J gene TRBJ2-2, with 7 bases fitting TRBD2. Unmatched junction bases numbered 8, after V lost 1 base and J lost 6 bases. This CDR3 comprises 16 residues. The germline V gene encodes CDR1 LGHDT and CDR2 YNNKEL (reference sequence). The CDR3 spells CASSQARGTDAGELFF. For the CDR3, the DNA is TGTGCCAGCAGCCAAGCGCGGGGGACGGACGCCGGGGAGCTGTTTTTT.

With regard to this clone: As the CDR3 is not closed by the conserved phenylalanine or tryptophan, this likely results from a read error. It is unclear where the CDR3 begins or ends on the DNA, so no DNA is shown, and the CDR3 is as TCRdb lists it. V and J are TRBV7-9 and TRBJ2-7. Germline CDR1 SEHNR, CDR2 FQNEAQ (reference sequence). The CDR3 is 14 amino acids in total, end residues counted. CDR3 protein: CASSLYLYREERPL.

CDR3 bases: TGCGCCAGCAGCCAGGGACAGGGCTCTGGGGCCAACGTCCTGACTTTC. It specifies CASSQGQGSGANVLTF. This chain joins TRBV4-3 and TRBJ2-6; TRBD1 matches 9 bases. This CDR3 region has 16 residues. Germline CDR1 and CDR2: LGHNA and YSLEER. V was pared by 3 bases and J by 0 bases, with 0 bases of the junction left unmatched.